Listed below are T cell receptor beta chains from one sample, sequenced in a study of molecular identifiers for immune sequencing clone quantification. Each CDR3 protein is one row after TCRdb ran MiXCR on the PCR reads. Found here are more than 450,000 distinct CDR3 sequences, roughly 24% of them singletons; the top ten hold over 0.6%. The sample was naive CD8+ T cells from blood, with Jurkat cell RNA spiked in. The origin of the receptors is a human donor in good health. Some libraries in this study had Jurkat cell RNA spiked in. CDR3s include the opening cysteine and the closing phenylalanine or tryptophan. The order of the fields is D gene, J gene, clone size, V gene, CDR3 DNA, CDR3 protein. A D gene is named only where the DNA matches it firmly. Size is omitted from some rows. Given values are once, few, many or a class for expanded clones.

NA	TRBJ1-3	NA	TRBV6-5	TGTGCCAGCAACAGGGCGGGCCCTGGAAACACCATATATTTT	CASNRAGPGNTIYF
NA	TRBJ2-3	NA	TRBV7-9	TGTGCCAGCAGCTCGAACGACAGATCTAGCACAGATACGCAGTATTTT	CASSSNDRSSTDTQYF
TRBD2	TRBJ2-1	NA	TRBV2	TGTGCCACTAAAGGACTAGCGGGGGACGAGCAGATCTTC	CATKGLAGDEQIF
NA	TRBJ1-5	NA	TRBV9	TGTGCCAGCAGCTCGGGGGTACGGGGTCAGCCCCAGCATTTT	CASSSGVRGQPQHF
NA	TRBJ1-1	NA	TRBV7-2	TGTGCCAGCAGCTTGGCCCGGGGGCAGAACACTGAAGCTTTCTTT	CASSLARGQNTEAFF
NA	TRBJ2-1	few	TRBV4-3	TGCGCCAGCAGCCAAGATCGCCCACCTGTGAATGAGCAGTTCTTC	CASSQDRPPVNEQFF
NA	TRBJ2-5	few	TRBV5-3	TGTGCCAGCAGCTTCAGTGGGGGTTTCCAAGAGACCCAGTACTTC	CASSFSGGFQETQYF
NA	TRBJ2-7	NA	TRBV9	TGTGCCAGCAGCGTAGGGGGACATGGCTACGAGCAGTACTTC	CASSVGGHGYEQYF
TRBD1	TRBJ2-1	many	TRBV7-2	TGTGCCAGCAGCTCGCGGGACAGGGCCTACAATGAGCAGTTCTTC	CASSSRDRAYNEQFF
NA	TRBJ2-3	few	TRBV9	TGTGCCAGCAGCCCCGGGACCCCACGGCCAGATACGCAGTATTTT	CASSPGTPRPDTQYF
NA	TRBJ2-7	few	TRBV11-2	TGTGCCAGCAGTTCGGGGTCCGAGCAGTACTTC	CASSSGSEQYF
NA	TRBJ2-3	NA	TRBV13	TGTGCCAGCAGCGCCGTACCGGGAGATACGCAGTATTTT	CASSAVPGDTQYF
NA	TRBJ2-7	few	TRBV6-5	TGTGCCAGCAGTTACTCTTCAGGGATCTCCTACGAGCAGTACTTC	CASSYSSGISYEQYF
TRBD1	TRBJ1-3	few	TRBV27	TGTGCCAGCAGTTCTCTGGACAGGGCCTCTGGAAACACCATATATTTT	CASSSLDRASGNTIYF
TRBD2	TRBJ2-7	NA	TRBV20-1	TGCAGTGCTGGGGCACTAGCGTCTTACGAGCAGTACTTC	CSAGALASYEQYF
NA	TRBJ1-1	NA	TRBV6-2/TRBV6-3	TGTGCCAGCAGCCCCGGGCCAGACATGAACACTGAAGCTTTCTTT	CASSPGPDMNTEAFF
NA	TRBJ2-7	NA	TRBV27	TGTGCCAGCAGTCCCCTAGCGCCCCGCTCCTACGAGCAGTACTTC	CASSPLAPRSYEQYF
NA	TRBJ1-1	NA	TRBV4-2	TGTGCCAGCAGCCAAGACGACTTTAACGGTCCTCCGAACACTGAAGCTTTCTTT	CASSQDDFNGPPNTEAFF
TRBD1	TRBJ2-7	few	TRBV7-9	TGTGCCAGCAGCGCGTCAGGGACAGGGGACTACGAGCAGTACTTC	CASSASGTGDYEQYF
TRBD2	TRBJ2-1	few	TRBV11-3	TGTGCCAGCAGCTTATCACATAGCGGGGCCAATGAGCAGTTCTTC	CASSLSHSGANEQFF
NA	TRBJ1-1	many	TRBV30	TGTGCCTGGAGTGTAAGGCAGTACACTGAAGCTTTCTTT	CAWSVRQYTEAFF
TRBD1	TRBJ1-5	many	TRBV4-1	TGCGCCAGCAGCCAAGGGGACAGGCCCAATCAGCCCCAGCATTTT	CASSQGDRPNQPQHF
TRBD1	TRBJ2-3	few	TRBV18	TGTGCCAGCTCACCGGGACAGGGGAGAAACACAGATACGCAGTATTTT	CASSPGQGRNTDTQYF
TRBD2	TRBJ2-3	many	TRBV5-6	TGTGCCAGCAGCTTCACTAGCGGGAGGGCCGACGCAGATACGCAGTATTTT	CASSFTSGRADADTQYF
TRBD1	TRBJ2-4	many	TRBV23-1	TGCGCCAGCAGCCACTGGACAGGGTTGGGCAAAAACATTCAGTACTTC	CASSHWTGLGKNIQYF
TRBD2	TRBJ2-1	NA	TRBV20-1	TGCAGTGCTAGAGCCTCGCCAGCGGGAGATACCGATGAGCAGTTCTTC	CSARASPAGDTDEQFF
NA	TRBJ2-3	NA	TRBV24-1	TGTGCCACCAGTGACCCACATAGCACAGATACGCAGTATTTT	CATSDPHSTDTQYF
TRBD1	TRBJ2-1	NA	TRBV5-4	TGTGCCAGCAGTCCCGCGCAGGGGGCCGATGAGCAGTTCTTC	CASSPAQGADEQFF